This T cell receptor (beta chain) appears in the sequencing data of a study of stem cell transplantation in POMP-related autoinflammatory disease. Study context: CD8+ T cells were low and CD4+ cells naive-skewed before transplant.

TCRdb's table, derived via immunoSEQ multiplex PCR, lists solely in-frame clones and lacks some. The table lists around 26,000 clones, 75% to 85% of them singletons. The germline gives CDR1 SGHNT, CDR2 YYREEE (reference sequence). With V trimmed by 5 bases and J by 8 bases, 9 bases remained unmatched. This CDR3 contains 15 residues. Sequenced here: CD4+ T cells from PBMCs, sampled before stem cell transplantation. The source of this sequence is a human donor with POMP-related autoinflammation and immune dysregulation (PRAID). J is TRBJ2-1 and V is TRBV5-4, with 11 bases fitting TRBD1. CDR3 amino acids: CASRSGTGGFDEQFF. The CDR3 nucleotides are TGTGCCAGCAGATCCGGGACAGGGGGTTTCGATGAGCAGTTCTTC.